The 24 T cell receptor beta chains below all came from one sample that was sequenced in a study of regulatory T cells in long-lasting Graves disease. With iRepertoire HTBI primers and Arm-PCR of CDR3 regions, TCR beta libraries were built. TCRdb re-analysed the multiplex PCR reads in MiXCR, keeping a single row per CDR3 protein. The table has 250,000 to 300,000 distinct CDR3 sequences, 15% to 20% seen once; the top ten hold less than 15%. Time point of the sample: newly diagnosed GD, antithyroid drugs for less than 3 months. PBMC RNA was the source of the TCR library. These data were also reused for a study on T cells in Graves' hyperthyroidism and ophthalmopathy.

The source was peripheral blood mononuclear cells (PBMCs), collected at new diagnosis, from a patient treated with antithyroid drugs. The receptors were gathered from a woman aged 25 to 39 with Graves disease.

At least ten counts were recorded for this clonotype. V gene TRBV24-1 combines with J gene TRBJ1-2, with 8 bases fitting TRBD1. The CDR3 is 13 amino acids. V gave up 3 bases and J gave up 8 bases; unmatched junction bases: 4. Germline-derived CDR1 and CDR2 are KGHDR and SFDVKD. The CDR3 is CATSDGQGRGYTF. The CDR3 bases are TGTGCCACCAGTGATGGACAGGGACGCGGCTACACCTTC.

This clonotype was seen repeatedly, ten times or more. The chain combines TRBV14 with TRBJ1-4, with TRBD1 matching over 9 bases. From germline, CDR1 is SGHDN and CDR2 FVKESK. The CDR3 consists of 15 residues. Trimming removed 3 bases from V and 5 bases from J; junction bases left unmatched: 4. In DNA, the CDR3 is TGTGCCAGCAGCCAGATTACAGGGGGCAATGAAAAACTGTTTTTT. It specifies CASSQITGGNEKLFF.

Ten or more counts support this clonotype. The chain combines TRBV20-1 with TRBJ1-1, with 8 bases lining up with TRBD1. The J segment lost 0 bases and the V segment lost 1 base, leaving 13 bases of the junction unmatched. From germline, CDR1 is DFQATT and CDR2 SNEGSKA (reference sequence). The CDR3 extends over 18 amino acids. Here the CDR3 DNA reads TGCAGTGCTAGAGGCAGGGGGCTAAGCTTTAGAGTGAACACTGAAGCTTTCTTT. This encodes CSARGRGLSFRVNTEAFF.

In this sample, this clonotype turned up a few times. Here the CDR3 reads CASSFQGRGAQGAFF. CDR3 nucleotide sequence: TGTGCCAGCAGTTTTCAGGGCAGGGGCGCCCAGGGGGCTTTCTTT. V gene TRBV28 combines with J gene TRBJ1-1, with TRBD1 as a possible D gene (6 bases). This CDR3 is built from 15 residues. Germline CDR1 is MDHEN and CDR2 is SYDVKM. V was pared by 3 bases and J by 11 bases, with 22 bases between.

This clonotype was detected many times. J is TRBJ1-4 and V is TRBV20-1; D is unresolved. From germline, CDR1 is DFQATT and CDR2 SNEGSKA (reference sequence). The CDR3 is made up of 14 amino acids. Trimming removed 2 bases at V and 10 bases at J, with 17 bases between. The CDR3 sequence is CSARTAQSLSKLFF. CDR3 nucleotides: TGCAGTGCTAGAACGGCACAGAGCTTGTCAAAACTGTTTTTT.

Ten or more counts support this clonotype. The rearrangement joins TRBV10-2 to TRBJ1-2; 11 nucleotides agree with TRBD1. Per germline, CDR1 WSHSY and CDR2 SAAADI. This CDR3 comprises 15 residues. J was trimmed by 4 bases and V by 4 bases; bases with no gene match: 5. CDR3 DNA sequence: TGCGCCAGCAGTGGGACAGGGGGCATCATCTATGGCTACACCTTC. Protein: CASSGTGGIIYGYTF.

V and J are TRBV12-3 or TRBV12-4 and TRBJ1-2, with D perhaps TRBD1 (5 bases). The ends were cut back, 3 bases at V and 4 bases at J, with 21 bases in the middle. The CDR3 length is 17 residues. Here the CDR3 reads CASSFGAGVARGYGYTF. The CDR3 DNA follows: TGTGCCAGCAGTTTTGGGGCGGGGGTCGCGAGGGGCTATGGCTACACCTTC.

In its sample, this clonotype was seen many times. This chain uses TRBV20-1 with TRBJ1-1; perhaps TRBD1 as D (5 bases). V was trimmed by 0 bases and J by 3 bases, leaving 11 bases between them. Germline CDR1 reads DFQATT; CDR2 reads SNEGSKA (reference sequence). There are 14 residues in the CDR3. The CDR3 loop reads CSAREGGGDTEAFF. The DNA of the CDR3 is TGCAGTGCTAGAGAGGGGGGGGGGGACACTGAAGCTTTCTTT.

This clonotype was recorded many times. CDR3 in amino acids: CSARDPGTRVDIQYF. Written as DNA, the CDR3 is TGCAGTGCTAGGGACCCGGGGACCCGCGTGGACATTCAGTACTTC. This rearrangement joins TRBV20-1 to TRBJ2-4; D could derive from TRBD1 or TRBD2 (5 bases each). Trimming left V 3 bases short and J 8 bases short, with 20 bases between. The CDR3 totals 15 residues. Looked up from germline, CDR1 is DFQATT and CDR2 is SNEGSKA (reference sequence).

This clonotype was detected ten times or more. The chain has TRBV12-3 or TRBV12-4 and TRBJ1-4; 7 nucleotides line up with TRBD1. This CDR3 comprises 18 residues. V gave up 0 bases and J gave up 8 bases; unmatched junction bases: 15. Here the CDR3 DNA reads TGTGCCAGCAGTTTAGCGCGCAGGGGGAGTATTGCGGGAGAAAAACTGTTTTTT. It is translated as CASSLARRGSIAGEKLFF.

Only a few counts were recorded for this clonotype. The chain has TRBV4-2 and TRBJ1-2; D uncertain. CDR1 and CDR2 (germline): LGHNA, YNFKEQ. With 5 bases removed from V and 2 bases from J, the gap between germline ends came to 18 bases. There are 16 residues in the CDR3. The CDR3 nucleotides are TGTGCCAGCAGCAACTCCTTGAACAGCCGGAACTATGGCTACACCTTC. It yields the protein CASSNSLNSRNYGYTF.

This clonotype was observed many times. The chain employs TRBV29-1 and TRBJ1-1; the D gene is possibly TRBD1 (5 bases). CDR1 is SQVTM, CDR2 ANQGSEA, per germline. This CDR3 spans 11 amino acids. Trimming cost V 7 bases and J 1 base, with 7 bases left between them. The CDR3 DNA is TGCAGCGGAGGGGCGAACACTGAAGCTTTCTTT. Its translation: CSGGANTEAFF. Full variable domain (rest looked up from reference TRBV29-1 and TRBJ1-1): SAVISQKPSRDICQRGTSLTIQCQVDSQVTMMFWYRQQPGQSLTLIATANQGSEATYESGFVIDKFPISRPNLTFSTLTVSNMSPEDSSIYLCSGGANTEAFFGQGTRLTVV.

The V gene is TRBV19, the J gene TRBJ2-3, with D hard to call. This CDR3 is built from 14 residues. Trimming removed 4 bases at V and 0 bases at J, with 8 bases between. Germline lookup yields CDR1 LNHDA and CDR2 SQIVND (reference sequence). This CDR3 is CASSNRGSTDTQYF. The CDR3 DNA follows: TGTGCCAGTAGTAATAGAGGAAGCACAGATACGCAGTATTTT.

About this clonotype itself: This CDR3 is missing its conserved last phenylalanine or tryptophan, likely due to a read error. The chain links TRBV27 to TRBJ2-5; D not resolved. V gave up 2 bases and J gave up 7 bases, with 11 bases separating them. The CDR3 consists of 13 residues. CDR1 MNHEY and CDR2 SMNVEV come from the germline V gene (reference sequence). The CDR3 reads CASSLTPWGTQYL. The CDR3 nucleotides are TGTGCCAGCAGTTTAACCCCTTGGGGGACCCAGTACCTC.

This clonotype was counted at least ten times. The gene calls are TRBV5-1 and TRBJ2-7, with D tentatively TRBD2 (7 bases). Germline V gene sequence: CDR1 SGHRS, CDR2 YFSETQ. There are 17 residues in the CDR3. Trimming took 1 base from V and 0 from J, leaving 17 bases between them. In DNA, the CDR3 is TGCGCCAGCAGCTTGAGCCTTACAGGGACTACCTCCTACGAGCAGTACTTC. Its protein product is CASSLSLTGTTSYEQYF.

This clonotype was detected ten times or more. In DNA form, the CDR3 reads TGCAGTGCTAGAAGGGACACCAATTCACCCCTCCACTTT. It translates to CSARRDTNSPLHF. The chain has TRBV20-1 and TRBJ1-6; D may be TRBD1 (6 bases). The CDR3 loop spans 13 amino acids. Germline V CDR1 and CDR2: DFQATT, SNEGSKA (reference sequence). The V end was cut by 2 bases, the J end by 7 bases, with 9 bases between.

This sequence joins TRBV20-1 and TRBJ2-5; D is perhaps TRBD2 (7 bases). The CDR3 contains 13 residues. The V end lost 5 bases, the J end lost 4 bases, and 14 bases lay between the germline ends. CDR1 DFQATT and CDR2 SNEGSKA come from the germline V gene (reference sequence). CDR3 sequence reads: CSAPTGRGETQYF. The CDR3 DNA reads TGCAGTGCTCCAACAGGGAGGGGAGAGACCCAGTACTTC.

The CDR3 protein is CASSQFGAGGFSGETQYF. The CDR3 DNA follows: TGTGCCAGCAGCCAATTTGGGGCGGGGGGCTTCTCGGGAGAGACCCAGTACTTC. The chain uses TRBV5-5 and TRBJ2-5, with 8 positions matching TRBD2. This CDR3 is built from 18 residues. Germline loops: CDR1 SGHKS, CDR2 YYEKEE (reference sequence). Unmatched junction bases numbered 18, after V lost 4 bases and J lost 4 bases.

This clonotype was observed at least ten times. An end of the junction does not agree with germline; a read error may underlie this. The chain employs TRBV7-7 and TRBJ2-5, with 10 bases aligning to TRBD2. This CDR3 comprises 18 residues. CDR1 and CDR2 from the germline V gene are SSHAT and FNYEAQ (reference sequence). This CDR3 reads CASSKSASGGKAWETQYF. In DNA, the CDR3 is TGTGCTAGCAGCAAGTCGGCTAGCGGGGGCAAGGCGTGGGAGACCCAGTACTTC.

This clonotype has ten or more counts. The rearrangement uses TRBV10-3 and TRBJ2-7; D is unclear. The CDR3 is 13 amino acids. Trimming removed 6 bases from V and 0 bases from J, with 9 bases in between. The germline V gene has CDR1 ENHRY and CDR2 SYGVKD. Here the CDR3 reads CAIRTPSSYEQYF. As DNA, the CDR3 is TGTGCCATCAGGACCCCCAGCTCCTACGAGCAGTACTTC.

This rearrangement joins TRBV4-1 to TRBJ2-1; the D is unclear. This CDR3 contains 11 residues. The V and J ends lost 3 bases and 9 bases respectively, with 6 bases between them. CDR1 and CDR2 from the germline V gene are MGHRA and YSYEKL. The CDR3 DNA is TGCGCCAGCAGCCAGCTCCGTGAGCAGTTCTTC. Amino acids: CASSQLREQFF.

This clonotype was recorded at least ten times. At one of its ends the junction is not consistent with the germline gene, which may arise from a read error. The V gene is TRBV5-5, the J gene TRBJ1-2; D is uncertain. CDR3 length: 12 amino acids. Germline V gene lookup returns CDR1 SGHKS and CDR2 YYEKEE (reference sequence). CDR3 nucleotide sequence: TGCGCCAGCAGCTTGACATCCTATGGCTACACCTTC. Translation gives CASSLTSYGYTF.

This clonotype has at least ten counts. The chain has TRBV2 and TRBJ1-6; D uncertain. Trimming left V 3 bases short and J 7 bases short, with 13 bases between. Germline values: CDR1 SNHLY, CDR2 FYNNEI. The CDR3 contains 15 residues. The CDR3, as DNA: TGTGCCAGCAGTGAGGCGGGGATTGGGAATTCACCCCTCCACTTT. This sequence encodes CASSEAGIGNSPLHF.

This clonotype was observed a handful of times. V usage is TRBV27 and J usage is TRBJ1-2; D remains unclear. The CDR3 has 14 residues. Trimming stripped 5 bases from V and 0 bases from J, with 10 bases between. Germline V lookup: CDR1 MNHEY, CDR2 SMNVEV (reference sequence). The CDR3: CASSLQPTNYGYTF. In DNA, the CDR3 is TGTGCCAGCAGTCTACAGCCAACTAACTATGGCTACACCTTC.